This note documents a single T cell receptor beta chain sequence. MiXCR, applied by TCRdb to the 5' RACE reads, yields one record per CDR3 protein. This table has about 220,000 distinct CDR3 sequences, around 10% appearing once. The data belong to a study of identical twins. Per the germline V gene, CDR1 is SGHTA and CDR2 is FQGNSA. The CDR3 consists of 13 residues. Germline trimming cut 5 bases from V and 13 bases from J; bases unmatched to any gene: 11. This chain uses TRBV7-2 with TRBJ2-1; 7 bases agree with TRBD2. This receptor was taken from a woman between 18 and 29 years old in good health. The specimen was memory (CD45RO+) T cells sorted from blood. The CDR3 region is CASSPGGGRVQFF. In DNA, the CDR3 is TGTGCCAGCAGCCCCGGTGGCGGGAGAGTTCAGTTCTTC.